This T cell receptor (beta chain) was captured in a study of T cells in Graves' hyperthyroidism and ophthalmopathy. Diagnosis relied on clinical symptoms, serum thyroxine and TRAb, thyroid ultrasound and orbital computed tomography. Isolation of PBMCs was performed on around 9.7 ml fresh peripheral blood. Worth noting for this clonotype: Its antigen remains unknown.

It was RNA transcripts that yielded the amplified TCR beta CDR3 regions. The study used the HTBI primer set for a first-round RT-PCR of the TCR CDR3. A single record per CDR3 protein comes from TCRdb applying MiXCR to the multiplex PCR reads. The repertoire has about 250,000 distinct CDR3 sequences, around 26% of them found once; the top ten carry roughly 40%. Study conclusions and caveats: Ophthalmopathy was separated from stable hyperthyroidism by a 13 V-J model. Onset of ophthalmopathy came a median around 6.2 months after the model predicted it.

CDR3 length: 15 residues. The junction had 7 bases not matched to a gene; V was cut back by 3 bases and J by 5 bases. The germline gives CDR1 SGDLS, CDR2 YYNGEE. The receptor was isolated from a woman in her thirties or forties with Graves' ophthalmopathy. The sequenced sample consisted of blood. This chain links TRBV9 with TRBJ2-5, with 10 bases lining up with TRBD2. The CDR3 nucleotides are TGTGCCAGCAGCGCTAGCGGGAGATATGAGGAGACCCAGTACTTC. Translation: CASSASGRYEETQYF.